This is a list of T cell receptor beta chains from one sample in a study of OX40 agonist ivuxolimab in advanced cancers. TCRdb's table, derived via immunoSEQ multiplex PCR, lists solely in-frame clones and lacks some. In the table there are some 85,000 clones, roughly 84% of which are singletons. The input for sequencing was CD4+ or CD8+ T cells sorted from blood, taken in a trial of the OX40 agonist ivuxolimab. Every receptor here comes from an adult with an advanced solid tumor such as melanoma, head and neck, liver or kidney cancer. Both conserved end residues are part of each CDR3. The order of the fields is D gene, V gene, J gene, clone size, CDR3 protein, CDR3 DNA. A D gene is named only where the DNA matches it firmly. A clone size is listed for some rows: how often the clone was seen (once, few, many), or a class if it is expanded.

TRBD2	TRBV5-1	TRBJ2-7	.	CASSLLAGGLYEQYF	TGCGCCAGCAGCTTACTAGCGGGGGGGCTCTACGAGCAGTACTTC
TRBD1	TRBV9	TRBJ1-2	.	CASSLRTGVFWSYTF	TGTGCCAGCAGCCTTCGGACAGGGGTTTTCTGGAGCTACACCTTC
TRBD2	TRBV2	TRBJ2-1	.	CASNRLAGDYNEQFF	TGTGCCAGCAACAGACTAGCGGGGGATTACAATGAGCAGTTCTTC
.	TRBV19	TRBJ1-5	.	CASSLTGPGSPTRQPQHF	TGTGCCAGTAGTCTCACCGGACCTGGAAGCCCTACCCGACAGCCCCAGCATTTT
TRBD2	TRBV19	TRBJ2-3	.	CASKSMVRGGTDTQYF	TGTGCCAGCAAAAGTATGGTGCGGGGGGGCACAGATACGCAGTATTTT
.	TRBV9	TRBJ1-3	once	CASSKRDGVSGNTIYF	TGTGCCAGCAGCAAACGGGACGGCGTCTCTGGAAACACCATATATTTT
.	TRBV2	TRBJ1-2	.	CASSGTALNYGYTF	TGTGCCAGCAGTGGTACAGCTCTTAACTATGGCTACACCTTC
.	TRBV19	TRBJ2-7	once	CARPVEQYF	TGTGCCAGGCCCGTCGAGCAGTACTTC
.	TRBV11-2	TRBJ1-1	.	CASSFRANTEAFF	TGTGCCAGCAGCTTTAGGGCGAACACTGAAGCTTTCTTT
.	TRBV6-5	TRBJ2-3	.	CASSSQGITDTQYF	TGTGCCAGCAGTTCGCAGGGAATCACAGATACGCAGTATTTT
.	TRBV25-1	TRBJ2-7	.	CASSVSSGTGAYEQYF	TGTGCCAGCAGTGTATCTTCAGGGACGGGAGCCTACGAGCAGTACTTC
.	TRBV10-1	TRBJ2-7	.	CARTSYEQYF	TGCGCCAGGACATCCTACGAGCAGTACTTC
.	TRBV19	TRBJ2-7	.	CASSIVGDTGEQYF	TGTGCCAGTAGTATAGTGGGGGACACAGGCGAGCAGTACTTC
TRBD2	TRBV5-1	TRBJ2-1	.	CASSPGLAGGEQFF	TGCGCCAGCAGCCCGGGACTAGCGGGGGGCGAGCAGTTCTTC
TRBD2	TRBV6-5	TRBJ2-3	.	CASSYVFGGAADTQYF	TGTGCCAGCAGTTACGTTTTCGGGGGGGCGGCAGATACGCAGTATTTT
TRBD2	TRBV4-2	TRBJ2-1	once	CASSPVAGGGYNEQFF	TGTGCCAGCAGCCCAGTAGCGGGGGGGGGCTACAATGAGCAGTTCTTC
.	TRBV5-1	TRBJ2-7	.	CASSLAAGFEYEQYF	TGCGCCAGCAGCTTGGCGGCAGGGTTTGAGTACGAGCAGTACTTC
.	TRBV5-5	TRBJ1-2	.	CASSLSGGGYTF	TGTGCCAGCAGTTTATCGGGGGGAGGCTACACCTTC
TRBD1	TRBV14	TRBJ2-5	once	CASSQERGTGRETQYF	TGTGCCAGCAGCCAAGAGAGGGGGACAGGGAGGGAGACCCAGTACTTC
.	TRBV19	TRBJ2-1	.	CASSKSLRGLSSYNEQFF	TGTGCCAGTAGTAAATCTCTCCGTGGGTTGAGCTCCTACAATGAGCAGTTCTTC
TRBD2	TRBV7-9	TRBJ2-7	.	CASSSTGLAGATTSYEQYF	TGTGCCAGCAGCTCGACGGGACTAGCGGGGGCCACTACCTCCTACGAGCAGTACTTC
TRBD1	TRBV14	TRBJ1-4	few	CASSQELGGLGEKLFF	TGTGCCAGCAGCCAAGAGCTAGGGGGCCTCGGGGAAAAACTGTTTTTT